This T cell receptor beta chain derives from a study of blood T cells in healthy people across ages. This clonotype showed up many times. The second PCR ran 7 to 11 cycles with a sample-barcoded 5' primer and J-beta primers. TCRdb redid the calling of the 5' RACE reads with MiXCR, one entry per CDR3 protein. The sample has about 1,400,000 distinct CDR3 sequences; approximately 42% are singletons. Trimming cost V 2 bases and J 5 bases, with 16 bases left between them. The CDR3 sequence is 14 residues long. Germline V gene lookup returns CDR1 SQVTM and CDR2 ANQGSEA. Sample: blood. The receptor was derived from a woman aged 18-29 years in good health. This rearrangement joins TRBV29-1 to TRBJ2-7; D unresolved. In DNA form, the CDR3 reads TGCAGCGTTGAACCCTTGGCAGGTAGCCACGAGCAGTACTTC. Translation: CSVEPLAGSHEQYF.